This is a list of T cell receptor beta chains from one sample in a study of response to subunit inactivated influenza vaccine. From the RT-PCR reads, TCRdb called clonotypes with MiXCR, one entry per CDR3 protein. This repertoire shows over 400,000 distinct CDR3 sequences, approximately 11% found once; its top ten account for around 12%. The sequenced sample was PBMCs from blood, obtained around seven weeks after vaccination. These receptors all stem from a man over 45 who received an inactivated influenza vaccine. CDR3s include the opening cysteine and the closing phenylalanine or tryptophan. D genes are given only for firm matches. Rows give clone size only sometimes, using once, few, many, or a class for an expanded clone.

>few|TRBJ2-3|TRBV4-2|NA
CASSQAHTDTQYF
TGTGCCAGCAGCCAAGCTCACACAGATACGCAGTATTTT
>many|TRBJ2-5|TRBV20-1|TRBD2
CSVPLAGVKTQYF
TGCAGTGTCCCACTAGCGGGGGTAAAGACCCAGTACTTC
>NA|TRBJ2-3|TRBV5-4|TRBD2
CASSPQRGRVTDTQYF
TGTGCCAGCAGCCCCCAGCGGGGGAGGGTAACAGATACGCAGTATTTT
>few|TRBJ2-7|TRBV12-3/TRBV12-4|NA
CASSFRQESYEQYF
TGTGCCAGCAGTTTTCGACAAGAATCCTACGAGCAGTACTTC
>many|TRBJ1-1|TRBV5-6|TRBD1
CASNPRGLNTEAFF
TGTGCCAGCAACCCAAGGGGGCTGAACACTGAAGCTTTCTTT
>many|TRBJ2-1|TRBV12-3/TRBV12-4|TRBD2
CASSPIAGAPYNEQFF
TGTGCCAGCAGTCCTATAGCGGGAGCCCCCTACAATGAGCAGTTCTTC
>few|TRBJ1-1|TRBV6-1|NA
CASRVRVNTEAFF
TGTGCCAGCAGAGTCCGTGTGAACACTGAAGCTTTCTTT
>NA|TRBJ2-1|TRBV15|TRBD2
CATSRDIVAGIYNEQFF
TGTGCCACCAGCAGAGATATCGTAGCGGGGATCTACAATGAGCAGTTCTTC
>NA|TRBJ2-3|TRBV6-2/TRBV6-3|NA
CASRGSGAGTDTQYF
TGTGCCAGCAGAGGTAGCGGTGCTGGCACAGATACGCAGTATTTT
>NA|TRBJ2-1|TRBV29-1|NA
CSVGLTSTVEQFF
TGCAGCGTTGGGTTGACTAGTACGGTTGAGCAGTTCTTC